Listed below are T cell receptor beta chains from one sample, sequenced in a study of shared T cell receptors in the human thymus. Libraries were prepared by immunoSEQ multiplex PCR; TCRdb keeps only in-frame clonotypes and omits some of them. The data show hundreds of thousands of clones, with 88% seen just once and about 0.01% held by the top ten. The sample also formed part of further work on human thymus T cells.

The sequenced sample consisted of thymocytes. Source of these receptors: a boy younger than two with a congenital heart defect. Both conserved end residues are part of each CDR3. A D gene is named only where the DNA matches it firmly. Expanded clones get a size class; other rows say once, few or many, or leave the size out.

J | size | V | D | DNA | CDR3
TRBJ2-1 | . | TRBV29-1 | TRBD2 | TGCAGCGTTGGAAGACTAGCGGACTACAATGAGCAGTTCTTC | CSVGRLADYNEQFF
TRBJ2-7 | . | TRBV12-5 | TRBD1 | TGTGCTAGTGGTTTGGTACGGTCTGGACAGGGGGCTCGGAACGAGCAGTACTTC | CASGLVRSGQGARNEQYF
TRBJ2-3 | . | TRBV5-6 | TRBD2 | TGTGCCAGCAGCTTGGTGAGGGGACTAGCGGGAGTCCTCGGGGGTACGCAGTATTTT | CASSLVRGLAGVLGGTQYF
TRBJ2-5 | few | TRBV30 | . | TGTGCCTGGAGTGTAGATTTGGCTCGCCCGGAGACCCAGTACTTC | CAWSVDLARPETQYF
TRBJ1-1 | . | TRBV10-2 | . | TGCGCCAGCAGTGAGTCTCGAGGGACTGAAGCTTTCTTT | CASSESRGTEAFF
TRBJ2-7 | . | TRBV5-4 | TRBD1 | TGTGCCAGCAGCGTGACAGGGGGCATATACGAGCAGTACTTC | CASSVTGGIYEQYF
TRBJ2-7 | . | TRBV9 | TRBD2 | TGTGCCAGCAGCGTAGGCGGGGGGACTAGCGGGGCCTACGAGCAGTACTTC | CASSVGGGTSGAYEQYF
TRBJ2-1 | . | TRBV7-2 | TRBD2 | TGTGCCAGCAGCCCAGGGACTAGCGGGGGGCCGGTCGAGCAGTTCTTC | CASSPGTSGGPVEQFF
TRBJ2-7 | once | TRBV4-3 | TRBD1 | TGCGCCAGCAGCCAGGATTGCTCGGGACAGATATACGAGCAGTACTTC | CASSQDCSGQIYEQYF
TRBJ1-2 | . | TRBV6-1 | TRBD1 | TGTGCCAGCAGTGACAACAGGGAGAAACAGGGGCCGGACTATGGCTACACCTTC | CASSDNREKQGPDYGYTF
TRBJ2-2 | . | TRBV18 | . | TGTGCCAGCTCACCACCTAGCGGCCCTGCGCGGACCGGGGAGCTGTTTTTT | CASSPPSGPARTGELFF
TRBJ2-3 | few | TRBV7-9 | . | TGTGCCAGCAGCTTAGCGTTTTTACCAGAAGATGCTACGCAGTATTTT | CASSLAFLPEDATQYF
TRBJ2-1 | . | TRBV11-2 | . | TGTGCCAGCAGCTATAGAGGTGAGCAGTTCTTC | CASSYRGEQFF
TRBJ1-2 | . | TRBV20-1 | . | TGCAGTGTCCGTGATGGCTACACCTTC | CSVRDGYTF
TRBJ2-6 | once | TRBV7-9 | . | TGTGCCAGCAGCCGGTCTGGGGCCAACGTCCTGACTTTC | CASSRSGANVLTF
TRBJ2-1 | few | TRBV4-1 | TRBD1 | TGCGCCAGCAGCCTGGGACAGTACAATGAGCAGTTCTTC | CASSLGQYNEQFF
TRBJ2-7 | . | TRBV5-1 | . | TGCGCCAGCAGCTACCAGCGGACCTACGAGCAGTACTTC | CASSYQRTYEQYF
TRBJ2-7 | . | TRBV11-1 | TRBD2 | TGTGCCAGCAGCTTCTGCCTAGCGGGGGGTCCTCTGGAGCAGTACTTC | CASSFCLAGGPLEQYF
TRBJ1-2 | . | TRBV7-2 | TRBD1 | TGTGCCAGCAGCTTAGCGGCGGGACAGAGGAGGGTCAACTATGGCTACACCTTC | CASSLAAGQRRVNYGYTF
TRBJ1-2 | . | TRBV27 | . | TGTGCCAGCAGCTCAACCCCCAGGGAAGTCCCGGGCTATGGCTACACCTTC | CASSSTPREVPGYGYTF
TRBJ2-5 | . | TRBV15 | TRBD2 | TGTGCCACCTCAGGGGGAAGCGCGGGAGGGGAAGAGACCCAGTACTTC | CATSGGSAGGEETQYF
TRBJ1-1 | . | TRBV5-6 | TRBD1 | TGTGCCAGCAGCTTGGGCTCGGACAGGGGACTCACTGAAGCTTTCTTT | CASSLGSDRGLTEAFF
TRBJ1-4 | few | TRBV27 | . | TGTGCCAGCAGTTCAGGGATGTGGAATGAAAAACTGTTTTTT | CASSSGMWNEKLFF
TRBJ1-3 | . | TRBV18 | . | TGTGCCAGCTCACCACGCAGGGCCTACTCTGGAAACACCATATATTTT | CASSPRRAYSGNTIYF
TRBJ2-1 | . | TRBV27 | . | TGTGCCAGCAGTTCTGGCCCCAATGAGCAGTTCTTC | CASSSGPNEQFF
TRBJ2-7 | . | TRBV4-3 | . | TGCGCCAGCAGCCCGAGGGGGTCCTCTTACAGCTCCTACGAGCAGTACTTC | CASSPRGSSYSSYEQYF
TRBJ1-1 | . | TRBV6-5 | . | TGTGCCAGCAGCTCTGTTACCCAGGGAGAAGCTTTCTTT | CASSSVTQGEAFF
TRBJ2-1 | . | TRBV5-1 | TRBD2 | TGCGCCAGCAGTAATTCATTTAAACTAGCGGGCCATGGTGAGCAGTTCTTC | CASSNSFKLAGHGEQFF
TRBJ2-7 | . | TRBV19 | . | TGTGCCAGTACCAGCTCGCTAGCGTTGGTGGGGGAGCAGTACTTC | CASTSSLALVGEQYF
TRBJ2-7 | . | TRBV6-1 | . | TGTGCCAGCAGTGAAAAGCGCAGGGATTCCTACGAGCAGTACTTC | CASSEKRRDSYEQYF
TRBJ1-5 | . | TRBV7-2 | . | TGTGCCAGCAGCTTAGCCGGGGTCAGCAATCAGCCCCAGCATTTT | CASSLAGVSNQPQHF
TRBJ2-2 | . | TRBV30 | TRBD1 | TGTGCCTGGAGTGTAGGGACAGCTAACACCGGGGAGCTGTTTTTT | CAWSVGTANTGELFF
TRBJ1-3 | . | TRBV5-4 | . | TGTGCCAGCAGCTTCACAGGGAAATCTGGAAACACCATATATTTT | CASSFTGKSGNTIYF
TRBJ2-7 | . | TRBV4-2 | . | TGTGCCAGCAGCCAAGATGAAGCGGAGGGCGAGCAGTACTTC | CASSQDEAEGEQYF
TRBJ1-1 | . | TRBV5-1 | TRBD1 | TGCGCCAGCAGCTTGCCGGGACAGGGTTTTAACACTGAAGCTTTCTTT | CASSLPGQGFNTEAFF
TRBJ2-1 | . | TRBV15 | . | TGTGCCACCAGCAGAGGACAGAACAACGAGCAGTTCTTC | CATSRGQNNEQFF
TRBJ2-7 | once | TRBV27 | . | TGTGCCAGCACCCCTCTTAATTTAGGGGGGGTCTACGAGCAGTACTTC | CASTPLNLGGVYEQYF
TRBJ2-7 | . | TRBV7-9 | . | TGTGCCAGCAGCTTAGCATCAACTAGCCGACGTCCGGCCTACTACGAGCAGTACTTC | CASSLASTSRRPAYYEQYF
TRBJ2-1 | . | TRBV4-3 | . | TGCGCCAGCAGCCAAGATGGGTGCCTAGCTGGCTACAATGAGCAGTTCTTC | CASSQDGCLAGYNEQFF
TRBJ2-5 | . | TRBV5-4 | TRBD1 | TGTGCCAGCAGTCACACAGGGGATGAGGGGGAGACCCAGTACTTC | CASSHTGDEGETQYF
TRBJ1-1 | once | TRBV5-4 | . | TGTGCCAGCAGCTTGGTAGGGGAGAACACTGAAGCTTTCTTT | CASSLVGENTEAFF